These 27 T cell receptor beta chains came from one sample sequenced in a study of blood T cell repertoires in COVID-19. Sequenced by immunoSEQ multiplex PCR; TCRdb stores in-frame clones only, minus some. The table shows some 130,000 clones, with over 60% occurring only once. Sequenced input: peripheral blood. All receptors come from a woman aged 70-85 years with acute or convalescent COVID-19.

This clone was seen a few times. The rearrangement uses TRBV6-5 and TRBJ2-2; D ambiguous. This CDR3 has 13 amino acids. The V and J ends lost 8 bases and 4 bases respectively, with 11 bases between them. CDR1 and CDR2 (germline): MNHEY, SVGAGI. This CDR3 reads CASSHPGTGELFF. Here the CDR3 DNA reads TGTGCCAGCTCCCACCCAGGCACCGGGGAGCTGTTTTTT.

This chain joins TRBV7-9 and TRBJ2-7; D remains ambiguous. From germline, CDR1 is SEHNR and CDR2 FQNEAQ (reference sequence). V was clipped by 1 base and J by 1 base, with 11 bases between them. The CDR3 totals 15 residues. CDR3 residues: CASSLDTGVSYEQYF. CDR3 in DNA: TGTGCCAGCAGCTTAGACACGGGTGTGTCCTACGAGCAGTACTTC. The variable domain in full, completed from reference TRBV7-9 and TRBJ2-7, reads DTGVSQNPRHKITKRGQNVTFRCDPISEHNRLYWYRQTLGQGPEFLTYFQNEAQLEKSRLLSDRFSAERPKGSFSTLEIQRTEQGDSAMYLCASSLDTGVSYEQYFGPGTRLTVT.

The chain carries TRBV9 and TRBJ1-4, with TRBD1 matching 8 bases. The CDR3 has 14 amino acids. Trimming removed 3 bases from V and 7 bases from J; junction bases left unmatched: 5. Looked up from germline, CDR1 is SGDLS and CDR2 is YYNGEE. The DNA for the CDR3 is TGTGCCAGCAGCGAACAGGGGGTTGGTGAAAAACTGTTTTTT. Protein: CASSEQGVGEKLFF. Complete variable domain (other parts from reference TRBV9 and TRBJ1-4): DSGVTQTPKHLITATGQRVTLRCSPRSGDLSVYWYQQSLDQGLQFLIQYYNGEERAKGNILERFSAQQFPDLHSELNLSSLELGDSALYFCASSEQGVGEKLFFGSGTQLSVL.

The CDR3 loop is CASSLDRTSGGELFF. CDR3 sequence (DNA): TGTGCCAGCAGCTTAGATCGGACTAGCGGGGGGGAGCTGTTTTTT. This chain links TRBV11-2 with TRBJ2-2; 11 bases agree with TRBD2. CDR1 and CDR2 (germline): SGHAT, FQNNGV. The V and J ends lost 0 bases and 8 bases, in that order; junction bases with no gene match: 2. The CDR3 spans 15 residues.

The CDR3 DNA reads TGTGCCAGCTCAGCCGGGACAGGGAATTTCTATGGCTACACCTTC. This translates into CASSAGTGNFYGYTF. This chain uses TRBV18 with TRBJ1-2; 9 bases agree with TRBD1. The CDR3 covers 15 residues. Germline CDR1 is KGHSH and CDR2 is LQKENI. V shed 5 bases, J shed 4 bases, and the junction held 8 bases outside the gene matches.

This clone was recorded a few times. The chain is built from TRBV12-3 or TRBV12-4 and TRBJ1-2; tentatively, D is TRBD1 (6 bases). This CDR3 contains 13 residues. Trimming left V 6 bases short and J 3 bases short, with 11 bases between. For the CDR3, the DNA is TGTGCCAGCAGCCTGGACAGATACTATGGCTACACCTTC. Translation gives CASSLDRYYGYTF.

V usage is TRBV6-5 and J usage is TRBJ2-3; D remains ambiguous. Germline values: CDR1 MNHEY, CDR2 SVGAGI. There are 13 residues in the CDR3. Between the trimmed V and J ends, which lost 11 bases and 6 bases, there was a span of 18 bases. The CDR3 is CASRSHAEDTQYF. The DNA for the CDR3 is TGTGCCTCCCGGTCGCATGCCGAGGATACGCAGTATTTT.

The chain is built from TRBV7-2 and TRBJ1-2; 9 bases map to TRBD1. Germline CDR1 reads SGHTA; CDR2 reads FQGNSA. The CDR3 covers 14 residues. Germline trimming cut 5 bases from V and 7 bases from J; bases unmatched to any gene: 8. The CDR3: CASSIQGAGSGYTF. The CDR3 region has the DNA TGTGCCAGCAGCATACAGGGGGCGGGTAGTGGCTACACCTTC.

This chain links TRBV7-8 with TRBJ2-7; D is possibly TRBD1 (5 bases). The CDR3 runs 16 residues. Trimming shortened V by 4 bases and J by 0 bases, and 16 bases separated the two germline ends. Germline-derived CDR1 and CDR2 are SGHVS and FQNEAQ. The DNA of the CDR3 is TGTGCCAGCAGCTCAAGGGGCTCCTTGAGCTCCTACGAGCAGTACTTC. Encoded protein: CASSSRGSLSSYEQYF.

This clone has a handful of counts. V usage is TRBV6-5 and J usage is TRBJ1-2, with D tentatively TRBD1 (5 bases). CDR3 length: 13 residues. Trimming took 2 bases from V and 8 from J, leaving 12 bases between them. Germline CDR1 MNHEY, CDR2 SVGAGI. The CDR3 DNA follows: TGTGCCAGCAGTTACACTAGGGAGGGGGGCTACACCTTC. Its protein product is CASSYTREGGYTF.

The CDR3 region is CASSYSPSHQETQYF. The CDR3 DNA is TGTGCCAGCAGTTACTCGCCTAGCCACCAAGAGACCCAGTACTTC. This chain connects TRBV6-6 to TRBJ2-5; D might be TRBD2 (5 bases). V lost 0 bases and J lost 0, with 8 bases in between. CDR3 size: 15 residues. Per the germline V gene, CDR1 is MNHNY and CDR2 is SVGAGI (reference sequence).

The genes are TRBV11-2 and TRBJ2-1, with 8 bases matching TRBD1. CDR1 and CDR2 (germline): SGHAT, FQNNGV. This CDR3 has 14 amino acids. The trim removed 3 bases at V and 7 bases at J, leaving 5 bases unmatched. The CDR3 nucleotides are TGTGCCAGCAGCTTCTCAGGGGGCGGAAATGAGCAGTTCTTC. Encoded protein: CASSFSGGGNEQFF.

This clone was counted a few times. The chain is built from TRBV19 and TRBJ2-3; 9 bases match TRBD2. CDR1 and CDR2 from the germline V gene are LNHDA and SQIVND (reference sequence). The CDR3 length is 13 residues. The J segment lost 4 bases and the V segment lost 5 bases, leaving 1 base of the junction unmatched. This CDR3 reads CASSQREADTQYF. In DNA form, the CDR3 reads TGTGCCAGTAGTCAGCGGGAGGCAGATACGCAGTATTTT.

The CDR3 loop is CASSQHPGTGTGYTF. CDR3 DNA: TGTGCCAGCAGCCAACACCCCGGGACAGGGACTGGCTACACCTTC. V is TRBV3-1 (or the pseudogene TRBV3-2) and J is TRBJ1-2, with 9 bases aligning to TRBD1. This CDR3 contains 15 residues. V lost 2 bases and J lost 7; bases outside the gene matches: 8. Per germline, CDR1 LGHDT and CDR2 YNNKEL (reference sequence).

This clone was found many times. This chain connects TRBV7-8 to TRBJ1-2; TRBD1 aligns across 8 bases. V was clipped by 1 base and J by 5 bases; unmatched bases: 15. The CDR3 is made up of 18 amino acids. Germline CDR1 and CDR2: SGHVS and FQNEAQ. The DNA of the CDR3 is TGTGCCAGCAGCTTAGACCCTAGGACAGGGACGAGGCGTTATGGCTACACCTTC. As protein: CASSLDPRTGTRRYGYTF.

V is TRBV10-3 and J is TRBJ1-6, with D perhaps matching TRBD1 (5 bases). V was cut by 2 bases and J by 10 bases, with 12 bases left in between. Germline assignment: CDR1 ENHRY and CDR2 SYGVKD. The CDR3 is 14 amino acids. The CDR3 is CAISEGAGRSPLHF. In DNA, the CDR3 is TGTGCCATCAGTGAGGGGGCAGGGCGGTCACCCCTCCACTTT.

The V and J genes are TRBV7-2 and TRBJ1-4; 8 bases fit TRBD1. V lost 5 bases, J lost 8 bases, and 10 bases stayed unmatched. CDR3 length: 15 amino acids. Germline values: CDR1 SGHTA, CDR2 FQGNSA. CDR3 in amino acids: CASSRGQGPVEKLFF. DNA of the CDR3: TGTGCCAGCAGCCGCGGACAGGGCCCAGTGGAAAAACTGTTTTTT.

Details on this clone: One end of the junction varies from germline; a read error may be responsible. This chain connects TRBV10-3 to TRBJ1-2; 10 positions match TRBD1. Germline V gene lookup returns CDR1 ENHRY and CDR2 SYGVKD. There are 12 residues in the CDR3. The CDR3, as DNA: TGTGCCATCAGTGAGGACAGGGGGCCGATAGACTTC. Its translation: CAISEDRGPIDF.

The V call is TRBV9, the J call TRBJ2-7; possibly TRBD1 for D (5 bases). V was pared by 0 bases and J by 1 base, with 11 bases between. The CDR3 contains 15 residues. Germline V gene data show CDR1 as SGDLS and CDR2 as YYNGEE. CDR3 bases: TGTGCCAGCAGCGTAGACCAAGGGGTTTCCTACGAGCAGTACTTC. As protein: CASSVDQGVSYEQYF.

This clone was seen more than once but under ten times. The V and J genes are TRBV5-8 and TRBJ2-1; weak D call: TRBD1 (5 bases). Trimming took 0 bases from V and 8 from J, leaving 6 bases between them. The length of the CDR3 is 12 residues. Germline CDR1 reads SGHTS; CDR2 reads YDEGEE. The CDR3: CASSLEGDEQFF. The CDR3 bases are TGTGCCAGCAGCTTGGAAGGGGATGAGCAGTTCTTC.

In its sample, this clone was seen a few times. This chain links TRBV2 with TRBJ1-2; 8 positions match TRBD1. CDR3 length: 12 residues. Germline loops: CDR1 SNHLY, CDR2 FYNNEI. V was clipped by 4 bases and J by 6 bases; unmatched bases: 1. The CDR3 protein is CASSGTGNGYTF. CDR3 in DNA: TGTGCCAGCAGTGGGACAGGGAATGGCTACACCTTC.

The chain uses TRBV4-3 and TRBJ2-1, with 7 positions matching TRBD2. Per germline, CDR1 LGHNA and CDR2 YSLEER. The CDR3 spans 15 residues. With V trimmed by 1 base and J by 4 bases, 4 bases remained unmatched. The CDR3 DNA reads TGCGCCAGCAGCCAAGGGCTAGCGGTATACAATGAGCAGTTCTTC. Translating it yields CASSQGLAVYNEQFF.

This clone was seen a few times. This chain links TRBV14 with TRBJ1-1; perhaps TRBD1 as D (6 bases). The CDR3 covers 15 residues. Trimming shortened V by 4 bases and J by 0 bases, and 12 bases separated the two germline ends. Germline V CDR1 and CDR2: SGHDN, FVKESK. CDR3 residues: CASSPLTGMNTEAFF. The CDR3 coding sequence is TGTGCCAGCAGCCCACTGACAGGCATGAACACTGAAGCTTTCTTT.

In its sample, this clone was seen a few times. J is TRBJ2-5 and V is TRBV6-6; TRBD1 might be the D (6 bases). CDR1 and CDR2 (germline): MNHNY, SVGAGI (reference sequence). With 7 bases removed from V and 5 bases from J, the gap between germline ends came to 11 bases. The CDR3 length is 12 residues. CDR3 loop: CASTQGSETQYF. The DNA of the CDR3 is TGTGCCAGCACCCAGGGGTCGGAGACCCAGTACTTC.

This chain connects TRBV28 to TRBJ1-1; D is undetermined. The germline CDR1 and CDR2 sequences are MDHEN and SYDVKM. The CDR3 has 14 amino acids. Trimming cost V 2 bases and J 3 bases, with 10 bases left between them. The CDR3 region is CASSLRPDYTEAFF. CDR3 DNA: TGTGCCAGCAGTTTACGGCCAGACTACACTGAAGCTTTCTTT.

In regard to this clone: This sample includes further DNA sequences coding for the same CDR3. The chain links TRBV5-5 to TRBJ2-2; a weak D match, TRBD1 (5 bases). The germline V and J ends were trimmed by 0 bases and 0 bases, with 6 bases remaining between them. The germline V gene encodes CDR1 SGHKS and CDR2 YYEKEE (reference sequence). CDR3 length: 15 amino acids. In DNA form, the CDR3 reads TGTGCCAGCAGCTTGGCCAGGGCGAACACCGGGGAGCTGTTTTTT. It codes for CASSLARANTGELFF.

V gene TRBV3-1 (or the pseudogene TRBV3-2) combines with J gene TRBJ2-7, with D perhaps matching TRBD1 (5 bases). This CDR3 contains 14 residues. V was clipped by 9 bases and J by 2 bases, with 17 bases between them. CDR1 is LGHDT and CDR2 is YNNKEL in the germline V gene (reference sequence). The CDR3 DNA is TGTGCCAGGACTCCGACAGCCCTGACCTACGAGCAGTACTTC. The encoded protein is CARTPTALTYEQYF.